Listed here is a single TCR beta chain. Clinical histories supplied by participants themselves formed the basis of cohort assignment. The sample comes from a study of blood T cell repertoires in COVID-19. Study in general: The cDNA or gDNA used as material had been derived from T cells, B-cell-depleted T cells, or PBMCs.

V lost 6 bases and J lost 6; bases outside the gene matches: 8. Germline loops: CDR1 MNHEY, CDR2 SVGAGI. The CDR3 spans 15 residues. The method was immunoSEQ multiplex PCR; TCRdb's version includes in-frame clones alone and lacks a portion of them. The table shows approximately 310,000 clones, with approximately 91% occurring only once. The sequencing input was PBMCs or T cells enriched from blood (not recorded which). The sequence derives from a man aged 55 to 70 who had recovered from COVID-19. The chain combines TRBV6-5 with TRBJ2-1; 10 positions match TRBD2. In nucleotides, the CDR3 is TGTGCCAGCAGACGTGCCGGGACTAGCGTCAATGAGCAGTTCTTC. Its protein product is CASRRAGTSVNEQFF.